The 5 T cell receptor beta chains reported below all come from one sample, sequenced in a study of T cell responses to AZD1222 COVID-19 vaccine. Here immunoSEQ multiplex PCR was the method, and the copy in TCRdb shows in-frame clones only, minus some. This sample yields about 97,000 clones, of which 85% to 90% are seen a single time; 7.5% belongs to the top ten. This sample comprised peripheral blood, obtained on day 0 of AZD1222 vaccination. Receptors were obtained from an adult in good health.

This chain joins TRBV18 and TRBJ1-2, with 7 bases identical to TRBD1. V was pared by 4 bases and J by 4 bases, with 18 bases of the junction left unmatched. The CDR3 has 18 amino acids. The germline CDR1 and CDR2 sequences are KGHSH and LQKENI. CDR3 DNA: TGTGCCAGCTCACGTTCCATCCGGGACAGTCAGGGAGGCTATGGCTACACCTTC. The encoded protein is CASSRSIRDSQGGYGYTF.

CDR3 sequence (DNA): TGCGCCAGCAGCTTGGCCGGGGGAGATACGCAGTATTTT. It is translated as CASSLAGGDTQYF. The chain joins TRBV5-1 to TRBJ2-3; possible D gene TRBD2, 6 bases. Germline loops: CDR1 SGHRS, CDR2 YFSETQ. The V end was cut by 0 bases, the J end by 5 bases, with 7 bases between. The CDR3 loop spans 13 amino acids. The whole variable domain, filled in from reference TRBV5-1 and TRBJ2-3, reads KAGVTQTPRYLIKTRGQQVTLSCSPISGHRSVSWYQQTPGQGLQFLFEYFSETQRNKGNFPGRFSGRQFSNSRSEMNVSTLELGDSALYLCASSLAGGDTQYFGPGTRLTVL.

The chain recombines TRBV5-6 with TRBJ1-1; tentative D call: TRBD1 (5 bases). The CDR3 length is 14 residues. The V gene lost 0 bases and the J gene lost 4 bases, with 10 bases spanning the gap. Per the germline V gene, CDR1 is SGHDT and CDR2 is YYEEEE. The CDR3 DNA sequence: TGTGCCAGCAGCTTGGGGCAGGGTACCACTGAAGCTTTCTTT. It codes for CASSLGQGTTEAFF. The full variable domain, with the rest looked up from reference TRBV5-6 and TRBJ1-1, is DAGVTQSPTHLIKTRGQQVTLRCSPKSGHDTVSWYQQALGQGPQFIFQYYEEEERQRGNFPDRFSGHQFPNYSSELNVNALLLGDSALYLCASSLGQGTTEAFFGQGTRLTVV.

This chain uses TRBV6-5 with TRBJ2-3; no clear D. Germline V lookup: CDR1 MNHEY, CDR2 SVGAGI. V lost 5 bases, J lost 1 base, and 10 bases lay in between. The CDR3 is 14 residues long. CDR3 nucleotide sequence: TGTGCCAGCAGTCGGACGGACGGCACAGATACGCAGTATTTT. This codes for CASSRTDGTDTQYF.

The chain employs TRBV6-1 and TRBJ1-5, with D tentatively TRBD1 (5 bases). Looked up from germline, CDR1 is MNHNS and CDR2 is SASEGT. The CDR3 extends over 15 amino acids. V lost 3 bases, J lost 5 bases, and 14 bases lay in between. Written as DNA, the CDR3 is TGTGCCAGCAGTGAGTGGGGGGTCGGGGATCAGCCCCAGCATTTT. Protein: CASSEWGVGDQPQHF.